This is a list of T cell receptor beta chains from one sample in a study of control samples from healthy donors and cancer patients. Sequencing used immunoSEQ multiplex PCR; TCRdb keeps in-frame clones, though not all of them. The table has around 25,000 clones, roughly 88% seen once. Sequencing was done on a sample of PBMCs. The receptor set was obtained from a man aged 45-60 years with lung cancer. Both conserved end residues are part of each CDR3. The D gene is left open where the match is weak. Not every row has a clone size; where given, it reads once, few, many or a size class.

TRBD1	once	TRBV5-8	TRBJ1-1	CASRRKTGANTEAFF	TGTGCCAGCAGACGTAAGACAGGGGCGAACACTGAAGCTTTCTTT
.	.	TRBV9	TRBJ2-5	CASSVRGTPQETQYF	TGTGCCAGCAGCGTCCGCGGGACCCCACAAGAGACCCAGTACTTC
.	.	TRBV6-5	TRBJ1-1	CASSPIGGNTEAFF	TGTGCCAGCAGTCCGATAGGGGGGAACACTGAAGCTTTCTTT
TRBD2	.	TRBV11-3	TRBJ2-1	CASSLGFQRGANGEQFF	TGTGCCAGCAGCTTAGGTTTCCAGCGGGGGGCCAATGGGGAGCAGTTCTTC
TRBD1	.	TRBV19	TRBJ1-4	CASRKTGGGNEKLFF	TGTGCCAGCCGGAAAACAGGGGGGGGAAATGAAAAACTGTTTTTT
.	.	TRBV6-5	TRBJ2-7	CASKVGSSYEQYF	TGTGCCAGCAAAGTAGGGTCTTCCTACGAGCAGTACTTC
.	.	TRBV7-2	TRBJ1-2	CASSSGVTDYGYTF	TGTGCCAGCAGCTCTGGGGTGACTGACTATGGCTACACCTTC
.	.	TRBV9	TRBJ2-4	CASSGEPKNIQYF	TGTGCCAGCTCGGGGGAACCCAAAAACATTCAGTACTTC
.	.	TRBV7-3	TRBJ2-7	CASSLDSGSSYEQYF	TGTGCCAGCAGCTTAGATTCCGGAAGCTCCTACGAGCAGTACTTC
.	few	TRBV7-2	TRBJ1-1	CASSLEYRQPDTEAFF	TGTGCCAGCAGCTTAGAGTATAGACAGCCTGACACTGAAGCTTTCTTT
.	once	TRBV6-5	TRBJ2-3	CASRRTASTDTQYF	TGTGCCAGCAGACGGACAGCTAGCACAGATACGCAGTATTTT
.	.	TRBV2	TRBJ1-2	CASRVGGYYGYTF	TGTGCCAGCAGGGTCGGGGGATACTATGGCTACACCTTC
.	.	TRBV5-1	TRBJ1-1	CASSQVDGDTEAFF	TGCGCCAGCAGCCAAGTGGACGGAGACACTGAAGCTTTCTTT
.	.	TRBV16	TRBJ2-7	CASSHPGQPYEQYF	TGTGCCAGCAGCCACCCAGGACAGCCCTACGAGCAGTACTTC
.	once	TRBV7-9	TRBJ2-2	CASSYTWGEGELFF	TGTGCCAGCAGCTACACTTGGGGGGAAGGGGAGCTGTTTTTT
.	once	TRBV28	TRBJ2-5	CASSEGTRIETQYF	TGTGCCAGCAGTGAAGGGACACGGATAGAGACCCAGTACTTC
TRBD1	.	TRBV5-5	TRBJ2-3	CASSLFKTGLSTDTQYF	TGTGCCAGCAGCTTGTTCAAGACAGGGCTGAGCACAGATACGCAGTATTTT
TRBD2	.	TRBV7-2	TRBJ2-1	CASSRSGDSYNEQFF	TGTGCCAGCAGTCGTAGCGGGGATTCCTACAATGAGCAGTTCTTC
.	.	TRBV13	TRBJ1-5	CASSFGVGNQPQHF	TGTGCCAGCAGCTTCGGGGTCGGCAATCAGCCCCAGCATTTT
TRBD1	.	TRBV29-1	TRBJ1-1	CSGTDNTEAFF	TGCAGTGGGACAGACAACACTGAAGCTTTCTTT
TRBD2	once	TRBV7-8	TRBJ2-1	CASRGAGGYNEQFF	TGTGCCAGCAGGGGCGCGGGGGGCTACAATGAGCAGTTCTTC
.	.	TRBV19	TRBJ1-4	CASSIRDGGEKLFF	TGTGCCAGTAGTATAAGGGATGGGGGTGAAAAACTGTTTTTT
.	.	TRBV3-1/TRBV3-2	TRBJ1-2	CASSPLTANGYTF	TGTGCCAGCAGCCCCCTCACCGCTAATGGCTACACCTTC
.	.	TRBV5-4	TRBJ1-3	CASSALPGSGNTIYF	TGTGCCAGCAGCGCCCTCCCAGGCTCTGGAAACACCATATATTTT
TRBD1	.	TRBV6-1	TRBJ1-1	CASSDQGQGGGTEAFF	TGTGCCAGCAGTGACCAGGGACAGGGGGGAGGCACTGAAGCTTTCTTT
.	.	TRBV19	TRBJ1-1	CASSSQGFTEAFF	TGTGCCAGTAGTTCTCAGGGGTTCACTGAAGCTTTCTTT
.	.	TRBV11-2	TRBJ2-7	CASSLGPSRGYEQYF	TGTGCCAGCAGCCTAGGGCCTAGCCGCGGGTACGAGCAGTACTTC
TRBD2	few	TRBV4-1	TRBJ2-6	CASSQFGGYSGANVLTF	TGCGCCAGCAGCCAGTTCGGGGGGTACTCTGGGGCCAACGTCCTGACTTTC
TRBD1	.	TRBV5-1	TRBJ2-7	CASSLEGDRGHEQYF	TGCGCCAGCAGCTTGGAGGGGGACAGGGGGCACGAGCAGTACTTC
TRBD1	.	TRBV5-5	TRBJ2-7	CASSFSGTGFYEQYF	TGTGCCAGCAGCTTCTCCGGGACAGGGTTCTACGAGCAGTACTTC
.	.	TRBV2	TRBJ1-5	CASSGGGRVPQHF	TGTGCCAGCAGTGGCGGCGGCAGGGTCCCCCAGCATTTT
TRBD2	.	TRBV18	TRBJ2-3	CASSPGLAGGPTDTQYF	TGTGCCAGCTCACCTGGACTAGCGGGGGGGCCCACAGATACGCAGTATTTT
.	.	TRBV6-5	TRBJ1-1	CASSYGGAGFF	TGTGCCAGCAGTTACGGGGGGGCCGGTTTCTTT
.	.	TRBV7-9	TRBJ1-6	CASGRGVGSPLHF	TGTGCCAGCGGCAGGGGAGTCGGATCACCCCTCCACTTT
.	.	TRBV11-1	TRBJ1-5	CASSLGVNQPQHF	TGTGCCAGCAGCTTAGGGGTAAATCAGCCCCAGCATTTT
.	.	TRBV28	TRBJ2-3	CASSPGPDTQYF	TGTGCCAGCAGCCCTGGGCCAGATACGCAGTATTTT